This T cell receptor (beta chain) was identified during a study of T-cell reconstitution after alpha-beta-depleted transplantation in children (TCRdb year 2016). About the full investigation: T-cell immune reconstitution after TCRalphabeta/CD19-depleted allogeneic hematopoietic cell transplantation in children was quantitatively tracked in the study by means of TCR repertoire profiling. Points the paper makes about the study in general: The frequencies of hyperexpanded clones fell over the following months, and after one year, T-cell counts and TCRbeta diversity were mostly attributed to newly produced T cells. The high TCRbeta diversity at day 60 in some patients was ascribed to recipient T cells and intrathymic progenitors that had survived conditioning. About two months after transplant, the apparently early recovery of alphabetaT-cell counts reportedly depended on just several hundred clones that had expanded rapidly and came from non-depleted graft cells.

Library generation was performed with PCR. The sample was run on an Illumina HiSeq 2500. Molecular barcoding was employed in the preparation of TCR libraries, with unique molecular identifiers being used to normalize TCRbeta repertoire quantification. Starting from the raw public reads, TCRdb applied fastp trimming at Q25, assembled clones with MiXCR and retained in-frame beta chains. For every CDR3 protein sequence, its rows merge into one entry that carries the most common genes and DNA. The sample contains about 100,000 distinct CDR3 sequences, around 6% of them found a single time. The ten largest clones take up more than 5.5% of the sample. The CDR3 spans 13 residues, from the cysteine through the phenylalanine. The CDR3 DNA has 39 bases and is translated from base 1. The germline V gene encodes CDR1 SGHRS and CDR2 YFSETQ. The junction carries 11 bases between V and J, which are trimmed by 4 bases and 3 bases respectively.

The time point tag for this specimen amounts to: day 60 (about 2 months) after transplantation. In light of the paper, this sample's treatment or condition label describes: allogeneic hematopoietic cell transplantation with graft depleted of TCRalphabeta T cells and CD19 B cells. TCRalphabeta/CD19-depleted allogeneic hematopoietic cell grafts were given to the transplant recipients, all of whom were children. This clonotype showed up just a few times. This receptor's antigen is unknown. The record has no base qualities; no much larger clone is one base away. The clonotype comes from a female patient between 2 and 15 years old who had a stem cell transplant for Fanconi anemia, so the T cells may come from the graft donor. The material sequenced was PBMCs, mostly from graft donor cells, taken 60 days after TCRalphabeta/CD19-depleted stem cell transplant. This chain joins TRBV5-1 to TRBJ2-7; the D gene assignment is ambiguous. Here the CDR3 is given as CASSPTTGYEQYF. The sequenced DNA is TGCGCCAGCAGCCCTACCACCGGCTACGAGCAGTACTTC.